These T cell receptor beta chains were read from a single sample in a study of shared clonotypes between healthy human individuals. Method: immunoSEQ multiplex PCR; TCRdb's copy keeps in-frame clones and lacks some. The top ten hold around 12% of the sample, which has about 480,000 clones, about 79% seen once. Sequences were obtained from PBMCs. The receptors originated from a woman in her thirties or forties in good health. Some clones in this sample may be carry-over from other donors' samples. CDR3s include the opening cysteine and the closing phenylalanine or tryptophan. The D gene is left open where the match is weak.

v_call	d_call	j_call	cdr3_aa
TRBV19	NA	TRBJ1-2	CASTILGGTGRGYTF
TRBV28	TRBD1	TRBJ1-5	CASTPGTGEDQPQHF
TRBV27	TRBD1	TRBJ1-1	CASSSSGQRNTEAFF
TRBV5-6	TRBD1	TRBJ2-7	CASSTPGQGNYEQYF
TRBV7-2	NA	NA	CASSLAIGVSYEQYF
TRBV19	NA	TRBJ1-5	CASSILQGRGQPQHF
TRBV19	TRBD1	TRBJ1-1	CASSVTGGTEAFF
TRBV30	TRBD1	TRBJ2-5	CAWTGTGHRETQYF
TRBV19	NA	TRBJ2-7	CASSGQRAYEQYF
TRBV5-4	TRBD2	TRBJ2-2	CASSSDTGGPGSGELFF
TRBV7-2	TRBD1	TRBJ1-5	CASSPSGDRGGQPQHF
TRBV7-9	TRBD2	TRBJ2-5	CASSLAGRGKTQYF
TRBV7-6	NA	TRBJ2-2	CASSLRRSTGELFF
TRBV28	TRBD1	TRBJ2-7	CASSSAGGQGLYEQYF
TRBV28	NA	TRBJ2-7	CASSPYTKQYF
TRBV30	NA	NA	CAWRRVLSSEQYF
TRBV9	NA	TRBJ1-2	CASSPEATPWTGYTF
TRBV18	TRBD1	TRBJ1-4	CASSPNRGRDEKLFF